Below, 29 T cell receptor beta chains from the same sample are listed, as sequenced in a study of shared clonotypes between healthy human individuals. Generated by immunoSEQ multiplex PCR, the TCRdb table keeps only in-frame clones and is missing some. The sample comprises about 2.2 million clones, about 94% of which are singletons, and about 1.7% rests with the top ten. Naive CD8 cells were CD45RO-negative, positively selected for CCR7, excluding terminally differentiated effector memory CD45RA+ cells. The sequenced material came from naive CD8+ T cells from PBMCs. The source of these receptors is a man between 18 and 29 years old in good health. Some clones in this sample may be carry-over from other donors' samples.

This clone was observed once. The chain combines TRBV27 with TRBJ2-7, with 9 nucleotides matching TRBD2. V gave up 11 bases and J gave up 0 bases; unmatched junction bases: 11. Per germline, CDR1 MNHEY and CDR2 SMNVEV (reference sequence). The CDR3 extends over 15 amino acids. This chain's CDR3 is CASGMGSGSSYEQYF. The CDR3 DNA reads TGTGCCTCGGGGATGGGTAGCGGGAGCTCCTACGAGCAGTACTTC.

The chain employs TRBV12-5 and TRBJ2-2; maybe TRBD2 (7 bases). The CDR3 consists of 18 residues. Trimming removed 1 base at V and 3 bases at J, with 18 bases between. The germline CDR1 and CDR2 sequences are LGHNT and FRNRAP. In nucleotides, the CDR3 is TGTGCTAGTGGTTTGGACCAGGGGCGGGAGAAGGACACCGGGGAGCTGTTTTTT. Its protein is CASGLDQGREKDTGELFF.

CDR3 sequence (DNA): TGTGCCAGCAGCTTTCCAGTGGATGACTACGGGACAGATACGCAGTATTTT. Amino acids: CASSFPVDDYGTDTQYF. The chain uses TRBV9 and TRBJ2-3; the D gene is possibly TRBD2 (5 bases). This CDR3 region has 17 residues. Between the trimmed V and J ends, which lost 4 bases and 3 bases, there was a span of 21 bases. Germline values: CDR1 SGDLS, CDR2 YYNGEE.

The chain combines TRBV27 with TRBJ1-5; D is ambiguous. The germline gives CDR1 MNHEY, CDR2 SMNVEV (reference sequence). The ends were cut back, 4 bases at V and 4 bases at J, with 8 bases in the middle. The length of the CDR3 is 13 residues. In DNA form, the CDR3 reads TGTGCCAGCAGTTGGTCGGGGAATCAGCCCCAGCATTTT. Its protein is CASSWSGNQPQHF.

The V gene is TRBV7-9, the J gene TRBJ1-1; D ambiguous. V lost 1 base and J lost 4, with 10 bases in between. This CDR3 contains 14 residues. Germline values: CDR1 SEHNR, CDR2 FQNEAQ (reference sequence). As DNA, the CDR3 is TGTGCCAGCAGCTTAGTAACGGTAGGCACTGAAGCTTTCTTT. Its protein is CASSLVTVGTEAFF.

Worth noting for this clone: The same CDR3 is also encoded by other DNA sequences in this sample. The rearrangement joins TRBV9 to TRBJ1-1; the D is unclear. Trimming left V 0 bases short and J 1 base short, with 7 bases between. This CDR3 is built from 14 residues. The V gene's germline CDR1 is SGDLS and CDR2 YYNGEE. The CDR3 spells CASSVDLGNTEAFF. For the CDR3, the DNA is TGTGCCAGCAGCGTAGATCTAGGGAACACTGAAGCTTTCTTT.

The chain employs TRBV30 and TRBJ1-5, with D maybe TRBD1 (6 bases). V was trimmed by 0 bases and J by 5 bases, leaving 17 bases between them. Germline loops: CDR1 GTSNPN, CDR2 SVGIG (reference sequence). The CDR3 runs to 16 residues. CDR3 DNA: TGTGCCTGGAGTGTATCCCGCTCGGGGGCTTATCAGCCCCAGCATTTT. Translating it yields CAWSVSRSGAYQPQHF.

CDR3 nucleotides: TGTGCCAGCAGGTGGACAGGGGTTTCACCCCTCCACTTT. This sequence encodes CASRWTGVSPLHF. The gene calls are TRBV27 and TRBJ1-6; 9 nucleotides agree with TRBD1. After removal of 6 bases from V and 9 bases from J, the junction contained 3 bases not matched to a gene. Per the germline V gene, CDR1 is MNHEY and CDR2 is SMNVEV (reference sequence). The CDR3 has 13 amino acids.

This chain links TRBV7-9 with TRBJ2-7; the D gene is possibly TRBD1 (6 bases). The CDR3 has 14 amino acids. Germline CDR1 and CDR2: SEHNR and FQNEAQ (reference sequence). The V end was cut by 5 bases, the J end by 2 bases, with 13 bases between. CDR3 DNA: TGTGCCAGCAGCCCTCGGGACACCACCTACGAGCAGTACTTC. Protein sequence: CASSPRDTTYEQYF.

This clone has only one observation. The gene calls are TRBV7-6 and TRBJ1-1; D may be TRBD1 (6 bases). The V end was cut by 7 bases, the J end by 5 bases, with 20 bases between. Germline V CDR1 and CDR2: SGHVS, FNYEAQ. The CDR3 is 15 amino acids. The CDR3 nucleotides read TGTGCCAGCACCACCGGGGGGCCCGAGTTAACTGAAGCTTTCTTT. It specifies CASTTGGPELTEAFF.

This chain uses TRBV19 with TRBJ1-1, with D possibly matching TRBD1 (6 bases). This CDR3 has 17 amino acids. CDR1 and CDR2 (germline): LNHDA, SQIVND (reference sequence). Trimming cost V 1 base and J 2 bases, with 17 bases left between them. The CDR3 is CASSIAPPRDINTEAFF. In nucleotides, the CDR3 is TGTGCCAGTAGTATAGCTCCCCCCCGGGACATAAACACTGAAGCTTTCTTT.

The chain has TRBV7-9 and TRBJ2-1; D is perhaps TRBD1 (5 bases). CDR1 is SEHNR and CDR2 is FQNEAQ in the germline V gene (reference sequence). CDR3 length: 17 residues. V was cut by 2 bases and J by 5 bases, with 19 bases left in between. CDR3 loop: CASSLSQSLRVDNEQFF. As DNA, the CDR3 is TGTGCCAGCAGCTTATCCCAAAGCCTCAGGGTCGACAATGAGCAGTTCTTC.

CDR3 sequence (DNA): TGTGCCAGCAGTGAGTACAGGGGCCAAGGCAATCAGCCCCAGCATTTT. The encoded protein is CASSEYRGQGNQPQHF. This chain uses TRBV6-1 with TRBJ1-5, with TRBD1 matching 7 bases. Per germline, CDR1 MNHNS and CDR2 SASEGT. J was trimmed by 2 bases and V by 3 bases; bases with no gene match: 7. This CDR3 is built from 16 residues.

The chain couples TRBV21-1 to TRBJ2-2; TRBD1, the table's D call, lacks a check against the DNA. TRBV21-1 is assigned pseudogene status. The CDR3 has 18 residues. CDR3 amino acids: CASSKPHGDRPITGELFF. CDR3 sequence (DNA): TGTGCCAGCAGCAAACCCCATGGGGACAGGCCGATCACCGGGGAGCTGTTTTTT.

The chain recombines TRBV6-5 with TRBJ2-7, with D unclear. Germline CDR1 reads MNHEY; CDR2 reads SVGAGI. The CDR3 sequence is 14 residues long. The V end was cut by 2 bases, the J end by 5 bases, with 13 bases between. CDR3: CASSYRSRLHEQYF. The DNA of the CDR3 is TGTGCCAGCAGTTACAGGTCGAGGCTCCACGAGCAGTACTTC.

Note on this clone: Other DNA sequences of this sample code for an identical CDR3. V and J are TRBV6-5 and TRBJ2-3; tentatively, D is TRBD2 (6 bases). The CDR3 loop spans 15 amino acids. Per the germline V gene, CDR1 is MNHEY and CDR2 is SVGAGI. V gave up 0 bases and J gave up 2 bases, with 9 bases separating them. CDR3 in amino acids: CASSYSGGSTDTQYF. CDR3 sequence (DNA): TGTGCCAGCAGTTACTCCGGAGGGTCCACAGATACGCAGTATTTT.

The chain couples TRBV11-2 to TRBJ2-6; no firm D call. Germline CDR1 and CDR2: SGHAT and FQNNGV. CDR3 length equals 16 residues. V was pared by 1 base and J by 2 bases, with 9 bases between. CDR3 DNA sequence: TGTGCCAGCAGCTTAGGGTTGGCCCCTGGGGCCAACGTCCTGACTTTC. Its protein product is CASSLGLAPGANVLTF. The full variable domain, its missing parts supplied by reference TRBV11-2 and TRBJ2-6, is EAGVAQSPRYKIIEKRQSVAFWCNPISGHATLYWYQQILGQGPKLLIQFQNNGVVDDSQLPKDRFSAERLKGVDSTLKIQPAKLEDSAVYLCASSLGLAPGANVLTFGAGSRLTVL.

This clone was recorded only once. The chain carries TRBV5-4 and TRBJ2-3, with 8 bases that match TRBD2. The CDR3 has 17 residues. V shed 3 bases, J shed 4 bases, and the junction held 13 bases outside the gene matches. Looked up from germline, CDR1 is SGHNT and CDR2 is YYREEE (reference sequence). DNA of the CDR3: TGTGCCAGCAGCTGGGGCAGCGGGAGAACCCCTGCAGATACGCAGTATTTT. Translation: CASSWGSGRTPADTQYF.

The chain employs TRBV25-1 and TRBJ1-2; perhaps TRBD1 as D (5 bases). Germline-derived CDR1 and CDR2 are MGHDK and SYGVNS. Trimming shortened V by 6 bases and J by 4 bases, and 15 bases separated the two germline ends. The CDR3 consists of 14 residues. CDR3 sequence: CASSDSRDGYGYTF. Here the CDR3 DNA reads TGTGCCAGCAGCGACTCAAGGGACGGCTATGGCTACACCTTC.

The V call is TRBV13, the J call TRBJ1-3; D unclear. Germline values: CDR1 PRHDT, CDR2 FYEKMQ (reference sequence). The CDR3 consists of 14 residues. V lost 3 bases and J lost 0, with 6 bases in between. The CDR3 DNA sequence: TGTGCCAGCAGCTTGAGGCTCTCTGGAAACACCATATATTTT. This encodes CASSLRLSGNTIYF.

Details on this clone: A read error is likely, as this CDR3 ends without the conserved phenylalanine or tryptophan. No DNA is shown, since the ends of the CDR3 on it are uncertain; the CDR3 is the one TCRdb lists. The chain carries TRBV4-1 and TRBJ1-2. CDR1 is MGHRA, CDR2 YSYEKL, per germline. The CDR3 spans 11 residues, counting both ends. The CDR3 sequence: CASSQGEMVLL.

The rearrangement links TRBV4-1 to TRBJ2-2, with 16 nucleotides matching TRBD2. This CDR3 region has 18 residues. Germline V lookup: CDR1 MGHRA, CDR2 YSYEKL. With V trimmed by 4 bases and J by 10 bases, 12 bases remained unmatched. The CDR3 sequence is CASSLGWGLAGGPLELFF. The CDR3 DNA follows: TGCGCCAGCAGCCTAGGATGGGGACTAGCGGGAGGGCCTCTGGAGCTGTTTTTT.

This chain links TRBV13 with TRBJ2-7; 7 bases agree with TRBD1. This CDR3 is built from 14 residues. After removal of 5 bases from V and 2 bases from J, the junction contained 6 bases not matched to a gene. The germline gives CDR1 PRHDT, CDR2 FYEKMQ (reference sequence). CDR3 protein: CASSDTGEAYEQYF. CDR3 DNA sequence: TGTGCCAGCAGCGACACAGGGGAAGCCTACGAGCAGTACTTC.

The chain recombines TRBV29-1 with TRBJ1-2, with D possibly matching TRBD1 (6 bases). CDR1 SQVTM and CDR2 ANQGSEA come from the germline V gene. Trimming took 4 bases from V and 2 from J, leaving 11 bases between them. The CDR3 is 13 amino acids. CDR3 sequence reads: CSVGGGRNYGYTF. The CDR3 coding sequence is TGCAGCGTTGGTGGGGGCCGCAACTATGGCTACACCTTC.

The sample holds one count of this clone. Germline and junction disagree at one end, which may indicate a read error. The chain employs TRBV28 and TRBJ2-7; D unclear. CDR1 MDHEN and CDR2 SYDVKM come from the germline V gene. This CDR3 has 13 amino acids. The CDR3 nucleotides are TGTGCCAGCACCCCACAAAGCGCGCGGCCTCCGGTTTTC. Protein: CASTPQSARPPVF.

The rearrangement uses TRBV6-4 and TRBJ1-1; TRBD1 matches 8 bases. The V gene's germline CDR1 is MRHNA and CDR2 SNTAGT. The ends lost 6 bases at V and 8 bases at J; junction bases unmatched: 5. The CDR3 runs to 12 residues. The CDR3, as DNA: TGTGCCAGCAGAGACGGGACAGGAGAAGCTTTCTTT. Protein product: CASRDGTGEAFF.

The gene calls are TRBV9 and TRBJ1-1, with D tentatively TRBD1 (5 bases). The CDR3 has 16 amino acids. Trimming stripped 2 bases from V and 1 base from J, with 15 bases between. The germline V gene has CDR1 SGDLS and CDR2 YYNGEE. The CDR3 loop reads CASSVGGKPTNTEAFF. CDR3 bases: TGTGCCAGCAGCGTGGGGGGAAAGCCGACGAACACTGAAGCTTTCTTT.

The rearrangement uses TRBV28 and TRBJ2-7, with a tentative D call TRBD2 (5 bases). The germline V gene has CDR1 MDHEN and CDR2 SYDVKM. Trimming took off 4 bases at V and 3 bases at J, with 16 bases between the two ends. The CDR3 loop spans 15 amino acids. DNA of the CDR3: TGTGCCAGCAGTTGGAACGGGAAGGGAAACTACGAGCAGTACTTC. It encodes CASSWNGKGNYEQYF.

The genes are TRBV27 and TRBJ2-7; D is ambiguous. There are 15 residues in the CDR3. CDR1 is MNHEY and CDR2 is SMNVEV in the germline V gene (reference sequence). V was trimmed by 6 bases and J by 0 bases, leaving 15 bases between them. The CDR3 nucleotides read TGTGCCAGCAGCACCCGGTGGACGCCCTCCTACGAGCAGTACTTC. Translated: CASSTRWTPSYEQYF.